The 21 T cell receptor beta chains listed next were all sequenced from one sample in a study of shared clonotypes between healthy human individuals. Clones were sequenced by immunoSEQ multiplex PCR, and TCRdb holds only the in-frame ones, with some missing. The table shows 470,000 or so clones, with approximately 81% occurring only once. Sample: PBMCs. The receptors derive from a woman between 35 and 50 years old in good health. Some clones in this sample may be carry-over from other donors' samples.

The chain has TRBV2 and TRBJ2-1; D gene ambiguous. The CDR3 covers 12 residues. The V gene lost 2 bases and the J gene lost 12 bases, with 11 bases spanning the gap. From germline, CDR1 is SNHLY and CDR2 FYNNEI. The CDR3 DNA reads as TGTGCCAGCAGTGAAATAGCCCATAGGCAGTTCTTC. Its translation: CASSEIAHRQFF.

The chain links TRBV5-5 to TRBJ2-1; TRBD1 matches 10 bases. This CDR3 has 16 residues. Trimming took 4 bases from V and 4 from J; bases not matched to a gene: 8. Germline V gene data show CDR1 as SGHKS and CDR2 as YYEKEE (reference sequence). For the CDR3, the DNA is TGTGCCAGCAGCCCCACCGGGACAGGGGCGTACAATGAGCAGTTCTTC. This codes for CASSPTGTGAYNEQFF.

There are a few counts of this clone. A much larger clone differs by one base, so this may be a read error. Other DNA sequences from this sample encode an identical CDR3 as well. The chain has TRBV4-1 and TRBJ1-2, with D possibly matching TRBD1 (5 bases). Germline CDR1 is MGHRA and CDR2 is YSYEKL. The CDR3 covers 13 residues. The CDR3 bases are TGTGCCAGCACCCGTATGGGGGGTACTGGCTACACCTTC. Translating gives CASTRMGGTGYTF.

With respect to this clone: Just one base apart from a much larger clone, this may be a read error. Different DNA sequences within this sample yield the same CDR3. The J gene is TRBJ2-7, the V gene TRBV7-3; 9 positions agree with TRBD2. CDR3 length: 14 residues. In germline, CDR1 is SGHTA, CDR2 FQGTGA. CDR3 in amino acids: CASSLSGSTHEQYF. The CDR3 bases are TGTGCAAGCAGCCTTAGCGGGAGTACCCACGAGCAGTACTTC.

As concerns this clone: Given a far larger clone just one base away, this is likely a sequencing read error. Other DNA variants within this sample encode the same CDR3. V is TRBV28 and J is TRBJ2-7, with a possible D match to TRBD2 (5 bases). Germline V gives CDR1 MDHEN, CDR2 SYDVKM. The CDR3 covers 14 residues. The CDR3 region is CASSPLSGAYEQYF. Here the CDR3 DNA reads TGTGCTAGCAGTCCCTTGTCCGGGGCCTACGAGCAGTACTTC.

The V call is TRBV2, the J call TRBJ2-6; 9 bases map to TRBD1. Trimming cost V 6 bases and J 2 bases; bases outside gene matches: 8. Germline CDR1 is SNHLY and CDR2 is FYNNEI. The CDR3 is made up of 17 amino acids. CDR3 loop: CASRPGTGRTGANVLTF. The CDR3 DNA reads TGTGCCAGCAGGCCCGGGACAGGGAGAACTGGGGCCAACGTCCTGACTTTC.

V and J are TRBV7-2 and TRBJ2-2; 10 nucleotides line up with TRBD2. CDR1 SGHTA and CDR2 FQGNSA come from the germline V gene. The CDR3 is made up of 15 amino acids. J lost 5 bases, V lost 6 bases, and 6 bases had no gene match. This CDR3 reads CASRGSGRETGELFF. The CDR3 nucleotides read TGTGCCAGCAGGGGGAGCGGGAGGGAGACCGGGGAGCTGTTTTTT.

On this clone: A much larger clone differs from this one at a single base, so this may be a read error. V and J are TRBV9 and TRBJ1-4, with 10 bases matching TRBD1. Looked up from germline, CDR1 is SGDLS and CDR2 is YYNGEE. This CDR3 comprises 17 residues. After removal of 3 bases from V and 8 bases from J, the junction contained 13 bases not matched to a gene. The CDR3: CASSAGTGDNVGEKLFF. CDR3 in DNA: TGTGCCAGCAGCGCCGGGACAGGGGATAACGTCGGAGAAAAACTGTTTTTT.

This CDR3 reads CASSSGLGVGYYEQYF. CDR3 coding DNA: TGTGCCAGCAGCTCTGGTCTAGGGGTCGGGTACTACGAGCAGTACTTC. V and J are TRBV7-8 and TRBJ2-7, with a tentative D call TRBD1 (5 bases). This CDR3 has 16 amino acids. The V end lost 4 bases, the J end lost 3 bases, and 19 bases lay between the germline ends. CDR1 SGHVS and CDR2 FQNEAQ come from the germline V gene.

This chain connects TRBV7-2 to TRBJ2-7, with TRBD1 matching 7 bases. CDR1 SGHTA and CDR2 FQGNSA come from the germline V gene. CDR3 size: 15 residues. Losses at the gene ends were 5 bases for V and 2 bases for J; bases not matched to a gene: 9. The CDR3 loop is CASSPGTASTYEQYF. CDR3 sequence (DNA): TGTGCCAGCAGCCCGGGGACAGCTTCTACCTACGAGCAGTACTTC.

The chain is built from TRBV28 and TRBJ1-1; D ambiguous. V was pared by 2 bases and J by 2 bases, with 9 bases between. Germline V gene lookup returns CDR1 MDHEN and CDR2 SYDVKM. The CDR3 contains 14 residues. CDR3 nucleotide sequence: TGTGCCAGCAGTTTAGGGATAGTAAACACTGAAGCTTTCTTT. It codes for CASSLGIVNTEAFF.

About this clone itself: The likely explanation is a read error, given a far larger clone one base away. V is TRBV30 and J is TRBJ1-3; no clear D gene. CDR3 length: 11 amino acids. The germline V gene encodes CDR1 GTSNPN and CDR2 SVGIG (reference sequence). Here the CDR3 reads CAWGSGKTIYF. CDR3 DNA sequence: TGTGCCTGGGGCTCTGGAAAAACCATATATTTT.

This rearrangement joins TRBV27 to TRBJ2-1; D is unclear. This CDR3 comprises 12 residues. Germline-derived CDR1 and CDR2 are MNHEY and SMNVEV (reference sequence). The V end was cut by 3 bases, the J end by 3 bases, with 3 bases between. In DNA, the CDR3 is TGTGCCAGCAGTTTTGACTACAATGAGCAGTTCTTC. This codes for CASSFDYNEQFF.

CDR3 DNA: TGTGCCAGCAGTTTCAGGGCACCACAAGAGACCCAGTACTTC. This sequence encodes CASSFRAPQETQYF. The chain has TRBV28 and TRBJ2-5, with D maybe TRBD1 (5 bases). Trimming took off 3 bases at V and 2 bases at J, with 10 bases between the two ends. Germline-derived CDR1 and CDR2 are MDHEN and SYDVKM. The CDR3 loop spans 14 amino acids.

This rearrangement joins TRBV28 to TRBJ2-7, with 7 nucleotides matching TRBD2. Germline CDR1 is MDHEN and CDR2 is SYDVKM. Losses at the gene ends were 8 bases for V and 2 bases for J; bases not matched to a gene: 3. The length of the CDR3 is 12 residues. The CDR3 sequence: CASAGTTYEQYF. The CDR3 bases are TGTGCCAGCGCCGGGACTACCTACGAGCAGTACTTC.

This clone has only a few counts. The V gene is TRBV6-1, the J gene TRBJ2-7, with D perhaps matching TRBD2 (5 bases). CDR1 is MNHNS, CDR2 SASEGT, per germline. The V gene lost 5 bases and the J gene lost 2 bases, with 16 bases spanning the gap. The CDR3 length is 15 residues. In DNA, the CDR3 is TGTGCCAGCAGTCCCCAGGTTGGGGAGACCTACGAGCAGTACTTC. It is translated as CASSPQVGETYEQYF.

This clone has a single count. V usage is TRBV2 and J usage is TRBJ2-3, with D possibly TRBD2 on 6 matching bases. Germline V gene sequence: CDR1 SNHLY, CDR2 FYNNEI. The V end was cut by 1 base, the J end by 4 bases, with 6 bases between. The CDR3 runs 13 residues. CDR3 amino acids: CASSEGGADTQYF. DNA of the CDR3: TGTGCCAGCAGTGAAGGGGGGGCAGATACGCAGTATTTT.

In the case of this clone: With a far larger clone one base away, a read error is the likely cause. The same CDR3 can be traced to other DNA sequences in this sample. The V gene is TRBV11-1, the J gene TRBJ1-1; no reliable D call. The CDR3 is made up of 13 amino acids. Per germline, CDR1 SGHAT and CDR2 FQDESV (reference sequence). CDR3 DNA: TGTGCTAGCAGCAAGGAATTGAACACTGAAGCTTTCTTT. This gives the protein CASSKELNTEAFF.

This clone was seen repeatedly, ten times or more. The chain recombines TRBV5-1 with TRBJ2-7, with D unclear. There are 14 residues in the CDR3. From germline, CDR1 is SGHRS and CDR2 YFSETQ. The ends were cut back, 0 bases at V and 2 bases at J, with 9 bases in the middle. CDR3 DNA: TGCGCCAGCAGCTTGGGAGCAATCGCCTACGAGCAGTACTTC. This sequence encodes CASSLGAIAYEQYF.

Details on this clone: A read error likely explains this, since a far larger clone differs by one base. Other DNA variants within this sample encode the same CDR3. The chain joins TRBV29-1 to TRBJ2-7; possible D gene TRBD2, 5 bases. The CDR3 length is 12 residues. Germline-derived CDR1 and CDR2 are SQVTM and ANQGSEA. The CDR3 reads CSVVTASDEQYF. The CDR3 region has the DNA TGTAGCGTTGTCACCGCCAGCGACGAGCAGTACTTC.

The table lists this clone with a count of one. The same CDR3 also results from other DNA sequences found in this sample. Here the CDR3 DNA reads TGTGCCAGCAGCGTAGGGGCCGTTGATACGCAGTATTTT. Its translation is CASSVGAVDTQYF. The rearrangement uses TRBV9 and TRBJ2-3; D is unresolved. Between the trimmed V and J ends, which lost 0 bases and 6 bases, there was a span of 8 bases. The germline V gene encodes CDR1 SGDLS and CDR2 YYNGEE. CDR3 length: 13 amino acids. Looking up the rest from reference TRBV9 and TRBJ2-3 gives the full variable domain: DSGVTQTPKHLITATGQRVTLRCSPRSGDLSVYWYQQSLDQGLQFLIQYYNGEERAKGNILERFSAQQFPDLHSELNLSSLELGDSALYFCASSVGAVDTQYFGPGTRLTVL.